The T cell receptor beta chain described here comes from a study of cytomegalovirus exposure and HLA in healthy donors. Study at large: Assignment to the Caucasian-associated ancestry cluster applied to more than 75% of the approximately 380 genotyped donors.

Per the germline V gene, CDR1 is SGDLS and CDR2 is YYNGEE. The CDR3 has 16 amino acids. Trimming cost V 0 bases and J 0 bases, with 11 bases left between them. PCR amplification relied on 60 Vbeta primers (plus 13 Jbeta primers). Sequenced by immunoSEQ multiplex PCR; TCRdb stores in-frame clones only, minus some. The sample carries 100,000 to 150,000 clones, roughly 72% recorded once. The sequenced sample was PBMCs. The clonotype comes from a man in his forties in good health and CMV-seropositive. V is TRBV9 and J is TRBJ2-3; perhaps TRBD2 as D (6 bases). The CDR3 is CASSVEGGTSTDTQYF. The CDR3 DNA sequence: TGTGCCAGCAGCGTAGAGGGCGGGACCAGCACAGATACGCAGTATTTT.